The 12 T cell receptor beta chains below come from one sample, sequenced in a study of cytomegalovirus exposure and HLA in healthy donors (dated by TCRdb to between 2016 and 2019). Library prep was done by the immunoSEQ multiplex PCR assay. For the multiplex PCR, a mixture combining 60 forward primers for TCR Vbeta segments and 13 reverse primers for TCR Jbeta segments was used. TCRdb provides this immuneACCESS table in a form limited to in-frame rearrangements. Some clones are lacking; in checked studies, under half of them reflect an unresolved V gene, and why the rest are absent is not known. The sample table includes 65,000 to 85,000 clones. The biggest ten clones account for roughly 1.7% of the sample. Sequenced input: PBMCs. Receptors were obtained from a woman aged 30 to 39 in good health and CMV-seronegative.

This sequence joins TRBV30 and TRBJ2-2, with D possibly being TRBD2 (5 bases). The V and J ends lost 0 bases and 5 bases respectively, with 7 bases between them. This CDR3 is 13 amino acids long. Germline CDR1 GTSNPN, CDR2 SVGIG (reference sequence). The CDR3 protein is CAWSVRGTGELFF. The CDR3 nucleotides are TGTGCCTGGAGTGTACGGGGAACCGGGGAGCTGTTTTTT.

The V call is TRBV6-5, the J call TRBJ2-1; the D gene is possibly TRBD1 (6 bases). V lost 5 bases, J lost 6 bases, and 14 bases lay in between. CDR3 length: 14 residues. Germline CDR1 and CDR2: MNHEY and SVGAGI. The CDR3 DNA follows: TGTGCCAGCAGTCAACGCCGGGACATCAATGAGCAGTTCTTC. This encodes CASSQRRDINEQFF.

Of note for this clone: The junction and the germline gene differ at one end; a read error may be behind it. V gene TRBV6-4 combines with J gene TRBJ2-3; no definite D call. This CDR3 contains 14 residues. Germline V lookup: CDR1 MRHNA, CDR2 SNTAGT. CDR3 amino acids: CASTDSPGTDTQYF. The DNA of the CDR3 is TGTGCCAGCACTGACTCGCCAGGCACAGATACGCAGTATTTT.

The rearrangement uses TRBV5-1 and TRBJ1-2; D is uncertain. This CDR3 comprises 12 residues. V gave up 7 bases and J gave up 6 bases, with 13 bases separating them. Germline V gene data show CDR1 as SGHRS and CDR2 as YFSETQ. CDR3 loop: CASRVEADGYTF. CDR3 in DNA: TGCGCCAGCCGGGTCGAGGCAGATGGCTACACCTTC.

This sequence joins TRBV28 and TRBJ2-7; TRBD1 aligns across 11 bases. The germline V gene encodes CDR1 MDHEN and CDR2 SYDVKM. This CDR3 contains 16 residues. V gave up 3 bases and J gave up 2 bases; unmatched junction bases: 6. DNA of the CDR3: TGTGCCAGCAGTTTCCCTTTGGGACAGGGGGCCTACGAGCAGTACTTC. Residues: CASSFPLGQGAYEQYF.

The chain combines TRBV10-2 with TRBJ1-6, with D possibly TRBD1 on 5 matching bases. V lost 3 bases and J 9 bases, leaving 12 bases between the germline ends. The CDR3 has 14 amino acids. CDR1 and CDR2 (germline): WSHSY, SAAADI. In DNA, the CDR3 is TGCGCCAGCAGTGAAGGTGGGGGACTTTCACCCCTCCACTTT. The encoded protein is CASSEGGGLSPLHF.

On this clone: Distinct nucleotide sequences in the sample also encode this CDR3. V gene TRBV28 combines with J gene TRBJ2-7, with 9 bases fitting TRBD1. CDR1 and CDR2 from the germline V gene are MDHEN and SYDVKM. CDR3 size: 14 residues. V shed 4 bases and J 4 bases; nucleotides not matched to a gene: 5. The CDR3 is CASSSGTGRYEQYF. The CDR3 nucleotides read TGTGCCAGCAGTTCCGGGACAGGGAGATACGAGCAGTACTTC.

The chain joins TRBV6-1 to TRBJ1-2; possibly TRBD1 for D (5 bases). From germline, CDR1 is MNHNS and CDR2 SASEGT. The CDR3 is 13 amino acids. The V and J ends lost 3 bases and 4 bases respectively, with 9 bases between them. CDR3 nucleotides: TGTGCCAGCAGTGACGACAGTTTCTATGGCTACACCTTC. Translated, it gives CASSDDSFYGYTF.

The chain uses TRBV28 and TRBJ1-1; 8 positions match TRBD1. Trimming at V came to 7 bases and at J to 1 base, leaving 5 bases not matched to a gene. Looked up from germline, CDR1 is MDHEN and CDR2 is SYDVKM. This CDR3 contains 14 residues. The CDR3 region is CASTPGTGNTEAFF. CDR3 sequence (DNA): TGTGCCAGCACCCCCGGGACAGGGAACACTGAAGCTTTCTTT.

V and J are TRBV28 and TRBJ1-2, with 9 nucleotides matching TRBD1. Unmatched junction bases numbered 7, after V lost 7 bases and J lost 7 bases. Germline CDR1 reads MDHEN; CDR2 reads SYDVKM. The length of the CDR3 is 13 residues. The chain's CDR3 is CASTLTGGGGYTF. In nucleotides, the CDR3 is TGTGCCAGCACCTTGACAGGGGGGGGTGGCTACACCTTC.

J is TRBJ2-7 and V is TRBV19; D perhaps matches TRBD1 (6 bases). The CDR3 loop spans 14 amino acids. The V gene lost 4 bases and the J gene lost 2 bases, with 12 bases spanning the gap. The V gene's germline CDR1 is LNHDA and CDR2 SQIVND (reference sequence). The CDR3 loop reads CASSRETGTYEQYF. The DNA of the CDR3 is TGTGCCAGTAGTAGGGAGACAGGAACCTACGAGCAGTACTTC.

The chain joins TRBV27 to TRBJ2-7; TRBD1 agrees at 10 bases. Germline loops: CDR1 MNHEY, CDR2 SMNVEV (reference sequence). V lost 6 bases to trimming and J lost 9 bases; unmatched junction nucleotides: 8. The CDR3 length is 13 residues. This chain's CDR3 is CASRRQGAFAQYF. The CDR3 nucleotides are TGTGCCAGCAGGAGACAGGGGGCCTTCGCGCAGTACTTC.